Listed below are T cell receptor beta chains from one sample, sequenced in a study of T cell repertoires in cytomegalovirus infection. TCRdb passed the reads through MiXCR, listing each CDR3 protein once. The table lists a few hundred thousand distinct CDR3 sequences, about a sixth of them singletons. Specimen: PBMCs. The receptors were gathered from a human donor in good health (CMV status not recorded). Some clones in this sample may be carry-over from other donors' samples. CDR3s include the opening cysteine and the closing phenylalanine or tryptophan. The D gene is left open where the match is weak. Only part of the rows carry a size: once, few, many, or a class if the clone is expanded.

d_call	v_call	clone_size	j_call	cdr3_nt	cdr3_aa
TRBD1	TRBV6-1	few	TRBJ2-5	TGTGCCAGCAGTCGGACAGGGGGGAACCAAGAGACCCAGTACTTC	CASSRTGGNQETQYF
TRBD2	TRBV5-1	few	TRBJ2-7	TGCGCCAGCGGAAGGGAGGGGAGTGACTACGAGCAGTACTTC	CASGREGSDYEQYF
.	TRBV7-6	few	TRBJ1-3	TGTGCCAGCAGCTTAGCGACGAAACGGGCTGGAAACACCATATATTTT	CASSLATKRAGNTIYF
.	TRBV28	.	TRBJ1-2	TGTGCCAGCAGTTTCCCCCGGGCCAGGGACGCTGGCTACACCTTC	CASSFPRARDAGYTF
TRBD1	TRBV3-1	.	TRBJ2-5	TGTGCCAGCAGGGAGACAGGGAATGGAGAGACCCAGTACTTC	CASRETGNGETQYF
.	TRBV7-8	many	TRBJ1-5	TGTGCCAGCAGCCAACAGGGTGGCAATCAGCCCCAGCATTTT	CASSQQGGNQPQHF
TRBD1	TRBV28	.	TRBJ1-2	TGTGCCAGCAGAACTGGGACAGCCTATGGCTACACCTTC	CASRTGTAYGYTF
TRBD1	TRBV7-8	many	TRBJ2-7	TGTGCCAGCAGCCCTGGGACAGAGATCTACGAGCAGTACTTC	CASSPGTEIYEQYF
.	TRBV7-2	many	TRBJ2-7	TGTGCCAGCAGTGGACTCCCCTACGAGCAGTACTTC	CASSGLPYEQYF
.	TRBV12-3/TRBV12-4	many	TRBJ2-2	TGTGCCAGCAGTTTATCAGGGCAGAACACCGGGGAGCTGTTTTTT	CASSLSGQNTGELFF
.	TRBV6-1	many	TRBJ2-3	TGTGCCAGCATTCAGGGGTACGGCGGAGATACGCAGTATTTT	CASIQGYGGDTQYF
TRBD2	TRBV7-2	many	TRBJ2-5	TGTGCCAGCAGCTTAATGAGCGGGGCTATCGGAGAGACCCAGTACTTC	CASSLMSGAIGETQYF
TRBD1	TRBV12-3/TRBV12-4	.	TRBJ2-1	TGTGCCAGCATTTTCACCCCGGGACAGGGTCTCTATGAGCAGTTCTTC	CASIFTPGQGLYEQFF
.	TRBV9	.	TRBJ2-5	TGTGCCAGCAACGTAGGCGATGAGACCCAGTACTTC	CASNVGDETQYF
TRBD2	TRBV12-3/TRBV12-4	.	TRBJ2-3	TGTGCCAGCACCCCACTTTTAGGACTTGCGGGGGGCCCCGATACGCAGTATTTT	CASTPLLGLAGGPDTQYF
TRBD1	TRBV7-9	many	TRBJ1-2	TGTGCCAGCAGGCGACAGGGGGCTTTGGATGGCTACACCTTC	CASRRQGALDGYTF
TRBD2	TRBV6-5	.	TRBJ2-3	TGTGCCAGCAGTTACGATAGCGGGGGCTCAGATACGCAGTATTTT	CASSYDSGGSDTQYF
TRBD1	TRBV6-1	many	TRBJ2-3	TGTGCCAGCAGCGTCGGGACAGACAGATGGAGGGATACGCAGTATTTT	CASSVGTDRWRDTQYF
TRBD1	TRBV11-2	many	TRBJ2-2	TGTGCCAGCAGCTCGAGACAGGGGGCGAACGGGGAGCTGTTTTTT	CASSSRQGANGELFF
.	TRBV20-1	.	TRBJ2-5	TGCAGTGCTAGAGCAGGGGGTCTCGGGGGGGCCGATATGAAAGAGACCCAGTACTTC	CSARAGGLGGADMKETQYF
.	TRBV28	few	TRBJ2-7	TGTGCCAGCAGTTTTTCGGGGACTCCCTACGAGCAGTACTTC	CASSFSGTPYEQYF
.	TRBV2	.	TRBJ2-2	TGTGCCAGCAGCACACAGGGGGGGCCCGGGGAGCTGTTTTTT	CASSTQGGPGELFF
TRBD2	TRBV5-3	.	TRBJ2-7	TGTGCCAGCAGCCGAGGACTAGCTACTACCTACGAGCAGTACTTC	CASSRGLATTYEQYF
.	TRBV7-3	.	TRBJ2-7	TGTGCCAGCAGCTTGATGTGGCCGGGCGAGCAGTACTTC	CASSLMWPGEQYF
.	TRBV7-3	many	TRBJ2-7	TGTGCCAGCAGCCGGGACGGAGCCTACGAGCAGTACTTC	CASSRDGAYEQYF
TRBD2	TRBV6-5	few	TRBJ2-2	TGTGCCAGCAGTTACTCAGCGGGGGGGCCTCCCGGGGAGCTGTTTTTT	CASSYSAGGPPGELFF
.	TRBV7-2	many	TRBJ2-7	TGTGCCAGCAGCTTAGAGGGGTGGACTGCCTACGAGCAGTACTTC	CASSLEGWTAYEQYF